The TCR beta chain under discussion was sequenced for a study of identical twins. Findings and caveats of the study: Insertions ran lower in abundant cord blood beta clonotypes, though not in memory repertoires. Invariant T cells like MAIT and iNKT could partly confound the zero-insertion analyses.

From the 5' RACE reads, TCRdb called clonotypes with MiXCR, one entry per CDR3 protein. The repertoire holds about 1.7 million distinct CDR3 sequences, with 25% to 35% as singletons. Every one of the donors was a healthy Caucasian. This clonotype was detected only a few times. Antigen: not known. The material sequenced was cord blood. The source of this sequence is a newborn girl in good health.

CDR3 sequence reads: CASRGSAYMNTEAFF. CDR3 nucleotides: TGTGCCAGCAGGGGGTCAGCCTACATGAACACTGAAGCTTTCTTT. This rearrangement joins TRBV2 to TRBJ1-1, with D uncertain. The CDR3 extends over 15 amino acids. The germline V gene has CDR1 SNHLY and CDR2 FYNNEI. V was shortened by 6 bases and J by 0 bases, with 14 bases between the two germline ends.